This entry features one TCR beta chain sequence. Its cognate antigen is unknown. Assay used: immunoSEQ multiplex PCR; TCRdb lists only in-frame clones, some missing. The sample lists around 160,000 clones, around nine tenths seen once, with 4% to 6% in the top ten. Per the germline V gene, CDR1 is SGDLS and CDR2 is YYNGEE. This CDR3 is built from 13 residues. The V segment lost 4 bases and the J segment 9 bases; nucleotides outside the gene matches: 6. These data are taken from a study of T cell responses to AZD1222 COVID-19 vaccine. Across the whole study: Second-dose recipients at about 4 or about 12 weeks were treated as one pooled group. Study-level findings and limits: Spike was spanned by vaccine-associated CD4 TCRs, with dominance at 160-218 and 743-854. Recipients of AZD1222 seropositive at baseline numbered only 5 or 6. The breadth and depth of Spike-specific TCRs increased once two AZD1222 doses had been given.

The V and J genes are TRBV9 and TRBJ2-1, with 8 nucleotides matching TRBD2. The sequencing used peripheral blood, collected on day 0 of AZD1222 vaccination. This clonotype was sampled from an adult in good health. For the CDR3, the DNA is TGTGCCAGCAGCCCCCGGGGGGGGGTTGAGCAGTTCTTC. This encodes CASSPRGGVEQFF.